This TCR beta chain was observed in a study of sequential checkpoint blockade in melanoma. V gave up 4 bases and J gave up 4 bases, with 10 bases separating them. Per the germline V gene, CDR1 is MDHEN and CDR2 is SYDVKM. The CDR3 contains 13 residues. The repertoire was sequenced with immunoSEQ multiplex PCR; TCRdb's copy has only in-frame clones and lacks some. This table holds some 20,000 clones, approximately 82% found once. As to treatment: randomized to nivolumab then ipilimumab (arm A) or the reverse (arm B). This sequence originates from a human donor with melanoma. This chain uses TRBV28 with TRBJ1-2; D is unclear. This specimen was CD8+ T cells sorted from blood (inferred from file names), taken from a patient given nivolumab and ipilimumab in sequence. The CDR3 reads CASSYLPSYGYTF. CDR3 coding DNA: TGTGCCAGCAGTTACCTACCCTCCTATGGCTACACCTTC.